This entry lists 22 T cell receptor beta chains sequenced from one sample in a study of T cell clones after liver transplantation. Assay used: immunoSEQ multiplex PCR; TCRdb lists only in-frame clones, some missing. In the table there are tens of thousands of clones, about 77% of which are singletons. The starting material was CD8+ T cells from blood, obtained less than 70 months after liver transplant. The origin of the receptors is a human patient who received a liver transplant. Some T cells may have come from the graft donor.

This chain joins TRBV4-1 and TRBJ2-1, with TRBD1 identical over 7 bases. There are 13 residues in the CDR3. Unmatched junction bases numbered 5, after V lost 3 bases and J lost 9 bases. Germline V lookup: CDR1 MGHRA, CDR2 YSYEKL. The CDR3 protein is CASSHGTEGEQFF. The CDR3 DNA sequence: TGCGCCAGCAGCCATGGGACAGAAGGTGAGCAGTTCTTC.

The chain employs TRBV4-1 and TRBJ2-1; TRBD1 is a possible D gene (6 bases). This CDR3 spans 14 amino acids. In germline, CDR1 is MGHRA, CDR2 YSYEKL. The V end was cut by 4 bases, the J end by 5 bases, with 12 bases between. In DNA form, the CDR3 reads TGCGCCAGCAGCCCCACTCAGGGGAACAATGAGCAGTTCTTC. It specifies CASSPTQGNNEQFF.

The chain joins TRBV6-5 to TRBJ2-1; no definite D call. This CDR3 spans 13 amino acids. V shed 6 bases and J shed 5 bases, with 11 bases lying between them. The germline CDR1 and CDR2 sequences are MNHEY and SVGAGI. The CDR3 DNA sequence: TGTGCCAGCAGCTACCTAAAAAACAATGAGCAGTTCTTC. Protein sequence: CASSYLKNNEQFF.

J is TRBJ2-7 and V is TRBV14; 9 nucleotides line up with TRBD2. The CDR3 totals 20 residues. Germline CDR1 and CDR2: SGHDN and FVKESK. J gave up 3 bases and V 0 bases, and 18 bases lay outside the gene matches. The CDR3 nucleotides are TGTGCCAGCAGCCAAGATCTTGGAGCTAGCGGGGACTACCTCAACTACGAGCAGTACTTC. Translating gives CASSQDLGASGDYLNYEQYF.

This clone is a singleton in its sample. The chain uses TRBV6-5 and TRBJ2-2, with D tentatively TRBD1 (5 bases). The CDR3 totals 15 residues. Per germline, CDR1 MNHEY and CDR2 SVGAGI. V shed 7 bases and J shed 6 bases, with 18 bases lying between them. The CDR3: CASMDQGNIAGELFF. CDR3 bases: TGTGCCAGCATGGATCAGGGAAATATCGCCGGGGAGCTGTTTTTT.

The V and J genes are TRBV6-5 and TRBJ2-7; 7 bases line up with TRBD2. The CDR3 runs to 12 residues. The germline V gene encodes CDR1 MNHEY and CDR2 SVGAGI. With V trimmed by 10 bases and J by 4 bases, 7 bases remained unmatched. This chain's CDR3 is CATSSRGYEQYF. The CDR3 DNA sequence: TGTGCCACCTCGTCGCGGGGGTACGAGCAGTACTTC.

This CDR3 is CASSIASGHYEQYF. The CDR3 nucleotides are TGTGCCAGTAGTATAGCCTCGGGACACTACGAGCAGTACTTC. The J gene is TRBJ2-7, the V gene TRBV19, with D perhaps TRBD1 (6 bases). Trimming left V 1 base short and J 3 bases short, with 10 bases between. The CDR3 consists of 14 residues. Looked up from germline, CDR1 is LNHDA and CDR2 is SQIVND (reference sequence).

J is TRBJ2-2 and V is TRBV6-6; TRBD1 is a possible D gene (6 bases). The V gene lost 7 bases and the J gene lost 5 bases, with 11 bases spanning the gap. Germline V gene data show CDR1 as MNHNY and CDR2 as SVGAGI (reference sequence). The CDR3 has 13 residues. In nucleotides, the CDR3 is TGTGCCAGCATCCGACAGGAAACCGGGGAGCTGTTTTTT. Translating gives CASIRQETGELFF.

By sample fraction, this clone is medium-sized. This chain's CDR3 is CATEGATEAFF. Here the CDR3 DNA reads TGTGCCACCGAGGGGGCTACTGAAGCTTTCTTT. The V and J genes are TRBV2 and TRBJ1-1, with 7 bases identical to TRBD1. This CDR3 spans 11 amino acids. The germline gives CDR1 SNHLY, CDR2 FYNNEI. The J segment lost 5 bases and the V segment lost 10 bases, leaving 4 bases of the junction unmatched.

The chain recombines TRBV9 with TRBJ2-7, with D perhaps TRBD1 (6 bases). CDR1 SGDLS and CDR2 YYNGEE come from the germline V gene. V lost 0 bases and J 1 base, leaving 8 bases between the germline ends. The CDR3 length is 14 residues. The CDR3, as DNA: TGTGCCAGCAGCGTAGAAGGGGGTTCCTACGAGCAGTACTTC. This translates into CASSVEGGSYEQYF.

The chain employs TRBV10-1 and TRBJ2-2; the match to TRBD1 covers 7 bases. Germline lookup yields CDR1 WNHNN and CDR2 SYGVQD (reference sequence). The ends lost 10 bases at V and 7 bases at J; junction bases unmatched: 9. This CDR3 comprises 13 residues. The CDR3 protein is CATQGQRDGELFF. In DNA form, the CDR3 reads TGCGCCACGCAGGGACAGCGAGACGGGGAGCTGTTTTTT.

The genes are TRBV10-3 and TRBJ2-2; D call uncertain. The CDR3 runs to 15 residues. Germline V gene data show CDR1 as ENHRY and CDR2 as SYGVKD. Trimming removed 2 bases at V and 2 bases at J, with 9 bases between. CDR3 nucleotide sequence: TGTGCCATCAGTGAGGATCCGGTTAACACCGGGGAGCTGTTTTTT. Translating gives CAISEDPVNTGELFF.

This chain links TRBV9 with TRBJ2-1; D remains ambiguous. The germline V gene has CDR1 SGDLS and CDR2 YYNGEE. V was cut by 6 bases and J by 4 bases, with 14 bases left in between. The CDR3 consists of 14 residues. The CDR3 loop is CASTPSHGYNEQFF. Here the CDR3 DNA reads TGTGCCAGCACCCCGAGTCACGGATACAATGAGCAGTTCTTC.

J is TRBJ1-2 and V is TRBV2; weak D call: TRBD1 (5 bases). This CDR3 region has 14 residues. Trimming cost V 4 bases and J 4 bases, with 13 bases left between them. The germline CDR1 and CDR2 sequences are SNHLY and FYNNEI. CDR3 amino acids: CASSVRDQGYGYTF. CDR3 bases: TGTGCCAGCAGTGTCCGGGACCAGGGCTATGGCTACACCTTC.

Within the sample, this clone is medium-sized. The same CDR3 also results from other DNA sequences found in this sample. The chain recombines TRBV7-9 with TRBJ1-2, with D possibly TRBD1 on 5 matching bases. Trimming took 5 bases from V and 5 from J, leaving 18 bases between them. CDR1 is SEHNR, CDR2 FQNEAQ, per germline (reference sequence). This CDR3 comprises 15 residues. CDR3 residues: CASSLSRDGGYGYTF. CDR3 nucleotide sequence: TGTGCCAGCAGCCTCTCCCGGGACGGGGGGTATGGCTACACCTTC.

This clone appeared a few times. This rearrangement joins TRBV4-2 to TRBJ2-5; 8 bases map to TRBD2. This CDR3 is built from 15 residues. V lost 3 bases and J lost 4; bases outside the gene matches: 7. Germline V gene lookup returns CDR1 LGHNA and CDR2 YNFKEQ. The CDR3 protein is CASSQDLGGGETQYF. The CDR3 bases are TGTGCCAGCAGCCAGGATCTCGGGGGGGGAGAGACCCAGTACTTC.

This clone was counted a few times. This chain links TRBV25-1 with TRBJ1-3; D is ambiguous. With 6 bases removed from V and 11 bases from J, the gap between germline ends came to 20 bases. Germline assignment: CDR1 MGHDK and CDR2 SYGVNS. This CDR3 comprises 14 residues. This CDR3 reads CASSLHGRLTPIYF. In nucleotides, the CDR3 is TGTGCCAGCAGCCTACACGGCCGCCTAACCCCCATATATTTT.

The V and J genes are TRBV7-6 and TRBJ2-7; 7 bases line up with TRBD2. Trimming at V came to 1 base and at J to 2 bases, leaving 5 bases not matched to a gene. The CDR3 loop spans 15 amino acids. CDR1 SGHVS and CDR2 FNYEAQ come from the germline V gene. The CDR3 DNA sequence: TGTGCCAGCAGCTTAGGGGGCGGGGGAACCTACGAGCAGTACTTC. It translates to CASSLGGGGTYEQYF.

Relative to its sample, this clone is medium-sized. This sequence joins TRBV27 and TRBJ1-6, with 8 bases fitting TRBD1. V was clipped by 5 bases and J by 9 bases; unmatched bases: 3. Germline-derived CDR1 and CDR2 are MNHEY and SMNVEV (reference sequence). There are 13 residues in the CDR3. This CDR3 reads CASSQGAGSPLHF. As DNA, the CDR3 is TGTGCCAGCAGTCAGGGGGCCGGTTCACCCCTCCACTTT.

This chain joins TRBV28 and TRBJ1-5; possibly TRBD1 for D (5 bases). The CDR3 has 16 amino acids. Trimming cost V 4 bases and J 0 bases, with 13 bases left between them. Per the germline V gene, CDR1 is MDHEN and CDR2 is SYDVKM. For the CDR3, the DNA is TGTGCCAGCAGTTCCCTTAGGGGATATAGCAATCAGCCCCAGCATTTT. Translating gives CASSSLRGYSNQPQHF.

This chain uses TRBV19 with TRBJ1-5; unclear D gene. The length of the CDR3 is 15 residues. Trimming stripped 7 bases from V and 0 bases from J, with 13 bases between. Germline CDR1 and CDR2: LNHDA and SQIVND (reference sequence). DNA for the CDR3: TGTGCCAGTACCATGACACATTATAGCAATCAGCCCCAGCATTTT. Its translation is CASTMTHYSNQPQHF. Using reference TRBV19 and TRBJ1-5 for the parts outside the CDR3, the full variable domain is DGGITQSPKYLFRKEGQNVTLSCEQNLNHDAMYWYRQDPGQGLRLIYYSQIVNDFQKGDIAEGYSVSREKKESFPLTVTSAQKNPTAFYLCASTMTHYSNQPQHFGDGTRLSIL.

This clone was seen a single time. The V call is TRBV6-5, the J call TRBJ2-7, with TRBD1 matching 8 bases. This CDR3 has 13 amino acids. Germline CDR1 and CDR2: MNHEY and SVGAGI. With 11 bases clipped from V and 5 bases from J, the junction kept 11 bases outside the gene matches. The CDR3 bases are TGTGCCGTTACAGGGGGTGCAGTGCACGAGCAGTACTTC. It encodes CAVTGGAVHEQYF.